The clone carrying this T cell receptor beta chain was counted a few times. It was with a sample-barcoded 5' primer and a J-beta primer mix that a second PCR of about 6 to 12 cycles was run. In TCRdb, the 5' RACE reads were re-called with MiXCR into one record per CDR3 protein. The sample shows 800,000 to 1,300,000 distinct CDR3 sequences, under 30% of them seen only once. The entry originates in a study of blood T cells in healthy people across ages. This sample was also put to use in a study of T cells of mothers and their children. That report notes: Three healthy Caucasian mothers and their six children were the donors. Sample barcodes plus 2-4 random nucleotides came from the M1S primer. Mothers yielded over 8 million CDR3 reads, children about 3 million each.

Specimen: blood. This receptor was obtained from a girl aged 2 to 9 in good health.

The CDR3 loop is CASSQEHRAYEQYF. CDR3 in DNA: TGCGCCAGCAGCCAAGAACACAGGGCATACGAGCAGTACTTC. This chain links TRBV4-3 with TRBJ2-7; D possibly corresponds to TRBD1 (6 bases). This CDR3 is built from 14 residues. Trimming took off 0 bases at V and 4 bases at J, with 10 bases between the two ends. Germline CDR1 reads LGHNA; CDR2 reads YSLEER.